Listed below are T cell receptor beta chains from one sample, sequenced in a study of graft-versus-host responses after intestinal transplantation. TCRdb's table, derived via immunoSEQ multiplex PCR, lists solely in-frame clones and lacks some. The table lists about 9,200 clones, around 90% of them singletons, with 2.3% in the top ten. The sequenced sample was PBMCs, obtained approximately 46 days after intestinal transplant. The source of these receptors is a human patient who received an intestinal transplant, so some T cells may come from the graft donor. CDR3s include the opening cysteine and the closing phenylalanine or tryptophan. D genes are given only for firm matches. Rows give clone size only sometimes, using once, few, many, or a class for an expanded clone.

V	D	J	size	DNA	CDR3
TRBV2	.	TRBJ1-6	.	TGTGCCAGCACCGATTCCAGGGATTATAATTCACCCCTCCACTTT	CASTDSRDYNSPLHF
TRBV14	TRBD1	TRBJ1-2	.	TGTGCCAGCAGCCCGTGGACAGGTAGAGGCTACACCTTC	CASSPWTGRGYTF
TRBV10-3	.	TRBJ1-3	few	TGTGCCATCAGCGCCGACAGGCGCTCTGGAAACACCATATATTTT	CAISADRRSGNTIYF
TRBV6-5	TRBD2	TRBJ2-7	.	TGTGCCAGCACCTACTTGAGCGGGAAAACCTACGAGCAGTACTTC	CASTYLSGKTYEQYF
TRBV6-1	TRBD2	TRBJ2-1	.	TGTGCCAGCAGTGAAGGGCTAGCGGGTTACAATGAGCAGTTCTTC	CASSEGLAGYNEQFF
TRBV7-3	TRBD1	TRBJ1-1	once	TGTGCCAGCAGCTGCCCGGTAAGGACAGGGGGCCGCCCACGCGCTTTCTTT	CASSCPVRTGGRPRAFF
TRBV18	.	TRBJ2-4	.	TGTGCCAGCTCACCTCTAGCTGGGGGTCTAGCCAAAAACATTCAGTACTTC	CASSPLAGGLAKNIQYF
TRBV6-5	.	TRBJ1-2	.	TGTGCCAGCAGTTACTTTTTATGGGGGGGAGGCTACACCTTC	CASSYFLWGGGYTF
TRBV9	.	TRBJ2-1	once	TGTGCCAGCAGCGTAGGCCCCGTCTCCTACAATGAGCAGTTCTTC	CASSVGPVSYNEQFF
TRBV5-1	.	TRBJ2-7	.	TGCGCCAGCAGCTTGGGGTCGCCCTACGAGCAGTACTTC	CASSLGSPYEQYF
TRBV29-1	TRBD1	TRBJ2-1	.	TGCAGCGTCGCAAGGGACAGGGGCGACAATGAGCAGTTCTTC	CSVARDRGDNEQFF
TRBV13	.	TRBJ1-1	once	TGTGCCAGCAGCTTTAGGGCCGGAACTGAAGCTTTCTTT	CASSFRAGTEAFF
TRBV4-1	.	TRBJ1-1	.	TGCGCCAGCAGCCACCGCCCAAGGCGAGAAGAAGGGAGAATTCACACTGAAGCTTTCTTT	CASSHRPRREEGRIHTEAFF
TRBV7-9	.	TRBJ2-7	once	TGTGCCAGCAGCTCCGGGACAAGCATCGGGCAGTACTTC	CASSSGTSIGQYF
TRBV10-3	TRBD2	TRBJ2-7	large	TGTGCCAATTCGGCGGGAGGGCCTAACTACGAGCAGTACTTC	CANSAGGPNYEQYF